What follows describes a single T cell receptor (beta chain). Its cognate antigen is unknown. This CDR3 comprises 13 residues. Germline CDR1 is SQVTM and CDR2 is ANQGSEA. Trimming cost V 5 bases and J 3 bases; bases outside gene matches: 3. The record originates from a study of CD8 T cells in Susac syndrome. Study results and caveats: It was acknowledged in the study that its TCR sequencing and HLA analysis involved a relatively small number of individuals.

RNA was extracted with the RNeasy kit, and a quantity of about 0.5 to 1 ug was reverse transcribed using random hexamers. From the immunoSEQ multiplex PCR reads, TCRdb called clonotypes with MiXCR, one entry per CDR3 protein. This table has more than 55,000 distinct CDR3 sequences, roughly 95% appearing once. The sequence was obtained from a human donor with multiple sclerosis. Sequencing was carried out using CD4+ T cells from PBMCs. The chain links TRBV29-1 to TRBJ1-4, with 7 bases fitting TRBD1. The CDR3 nucleotides read TGCAGCGTTACAGGGGCAGCTAATGAAAAACTGTTTTTT. Translated, it gives CSVTGAANEKLFF.